Following are 19 T cell receptor beta chains from one sample sequenced in a study of CD8+ T cells in alopecia areata. TCR sequencing used cDNA made by reverse transcription of extracted RNA. Clones were sequenced by immunoSEQ multiplex PCR, and TCRdb holds only the in-frame ones, with some missing. The table lists 170,000 or so clones, 63% of them singletons, with 1.5% to 2% in the top ten. The sample here was CD4+ T cells sorted from blood, taken at week 0. These receptors originate from a human donor with alopecia areata.

This sequence joins TRBV4-3 and TRBJ1-6; no clear D gene. Trimming cost V 1 base and J 10 bases, with 14 bases left between them. CDR1 is LGHNA, CDR2 YSLEER, per germline. The CDR3 has 15 residues. The CDR3, as DNA: TGCGCCAGCAGCCAAGCAATGTTCGGAGGCTCACCCCTCCACTTT. This sequence encodes CASSQAMFGGSPLHF.

The J gene is TRBJ1-2, the V gene TRBV4-1; D is perhaps TRBD1 (6 bases). The germline CDR1 and CDR2 sequences are MGHRA and YSYEKL. CDR3 length equals 15 residues. Trimming took off 1 base at V and 6 bases at J, with 15 bases between the two ends. CDR3 nucleotide sequence: TGCGCCAGCAGCCAAGTCGACACAGGGATCAATGGCTACACCTTC. Translation: CASSQVDTGINGYTF.

This clone was seen only a few times. The rearrangement uses TRBV7-2 and TRBJ1-2; perhaps TRBD1 as D (6 bases). Trimming shortened V by 5 bases and J by 3 bases, and 13 bases separated the two germline ends. The CDR3 has 14 amino acids. Germline values: CDR1 SGHTA, CDR2 FQGNSA. The CDR3 region has the DNA TGTGCCAGCAGCCCAGGGGATTTCTACTATGGCTACACCTTC. It encodes CASSPGDFYYGYTF.

This chain connects TRBV29-1 to TRBJ1-1; 8 bases line up with TRBD1. The CDR3 has 11 amino acids. The V and J ends lost 6 bases and 6 bases, in that order; junction bases with no gene match: 3. The germline V gene encodes CDR1 SQVTM and CDR2 ANQGSEA. Here the CDR3 DNA reads TGCAGCGTCGACAGGGGCTCTGAAGCTTTCTTT. Encoded protein: CSVDRGSEAFF. The full variable domain, completed using reference TRBV29-1 and TRBJ1-1, is SAVISQKPSRDICQRGTSLTIQCQVDSQVTMMFWYRQQPGQSLTLIATANQGSEATYESGFVIDKFPISRPNLTFSTLTVSNMSPEDSSIYLCSVDRGSEAFFGQGTRLTVV.

The CDR3 region is CASSPGQQETQYF. CDR3 bases: TGTGCCAGCTCACCCGGACAGCAAGAGACCCAGTACTTC. V usage is TRBV18 and J usage is TRBJ2-5; tentative D call: TRBD1 (6 bases). CDR3 length equals 13 residues. V gave up 3 bases and J gave up 2 bases, with 7 bases separating them. Germline assignment: CDR1 KGHSH and CDR2 LQKENI.

DNA for the CDR3: TGTGCCAGCTCACCGGGGGGACACGGCTACACCTTC. Its protein is CASSPGGHGYTF. V and J are TRBV18 and TRBJ1-2, with D tentatively TRBD1 (6 bases). This CDR3 region has 12 residues. Germline CDR1 and CDR2: KGHSH and LQKENI. Between the trimmed V and J ends, which lost 3 bases and 8 bases, there was a span of 10 bases.

This clone turned up a few times. This rearrangement joins TRBV29-1 to TRBJ2-1, with a tentative D call TRBD2 (5 bases). Germline loops: CDR1 SQVTM, CDR2 ANQGSEA. The ends were cut back, 1 base at V and 15 bases at J, with 16 bases in the middle. The CDR3 is made up of 12 amino acids. The CDR3 protein is CSVEGGGQFRFF. CDR3 DNA sequence: TGCAGCGTTGAAGGAGGAGGCCAATTTAGGTTCTTC.

There are a few counts of this clone. The chain recombines TRBV4-3 with TRBJ2-7; 7 bases map to TRBD1. There are 17 residues in the CDR3. Per germline, CDR1 LGHNA and CDR2 YSLEER. Germline trimming cut 0 bases from V and 4 bases from J; bases unmatched to any gene: 12. The CDR3 region is CASSQEISHRGRYEQYF. The DNA of the CDR3 is TGCGCCAGCAGCCAAGAGATCAGTCACAGGGGTCGGTACGAGCAGTACTTC.

The rearrangement uses TRBV19 and TRBJ2-6; D is possibly TRBD2 (5 bases). The germline gives CDR1 LNHDA, CDR2 SQIVND (reference sequence). V lost 5 bases, J lost 10 bases, and 12 bases lay in between. The CDR3 is 13 amino acids. The CDR3 nucleotides read TGTGCCAGTAGTCCCGGACTGCCGAACGTCCTGACTTTC. It codes for CASSPGLPNVLTF. Full variable domain (remainder filled in from reference TRBV19 and TRBJ2-6): DGGITQSPKYLFRKEGQNVTLSCEQNLNHDAMYWYRQDPGQGLRLIYYSQIVNDFQKGDIAEGYSVSREKKESFPLTVTSAQKNPTAFYLCASSPGLPNVLTFGAGSRLTVL.

This rearrangement joins TRBV7-3 to TRBJ2-1; 11 bases are a match to TRBD2. The V gene's germline CDR1 is SGHTA and CDR2 FQGTGA. CDR3 length: 14 amino acids. Trimming took 3 bases from V and 6 from J; bases not matched to a gene: 1. CDR3 sequence (DNA): TGTGCCAGCAGCTTGACTAGCGGGGCCAATGAGCAGTTCTTC. It yields the protein CASSLTSGANEQFF.

V gene TRBV18 combines with J gene TRBJ1-5, with D tentatively TRBD1 (6 bases). Germline V gene sequence: CDR1 KGHSH, CDR2 LQKENI. Trimming stripped 2 bases from V and 3 bases from J, with 8 bases between. The CDR3 contains 14 residues. DNA of the CDR3: TGTGCCAGCTCACCAGGACAGCCCAATCAGCCCCAGCATTTT. This translates into CASSPGQPNQPQHF.

CDR3 residues: CAISDIAGGRRNTQYF. Written as DNA, the CDR3 is TGTGCCATCAGCGACATAGCGGGGGGGCGGCGGAATACGCAGTATTTT. The V and J genes are TRBV10-3 and TRBJ2-3; 11 bases map to TRBD2. With V trimmed by 6 bases and J by 7 bases, 12 bases remained unmatched. The CDR3 has 16 residues. Germline CDR1 is ENHRY and CDR2 is SYGVKD.

V is TRBV7-2 and J is TRBJ2-3; 11 bases match TRBD2. The germline CDR1 and CDR2 sequences are SGHTA and FQGNSA. V lost 6 bases to trimming and J lost 2 bases; unmatched junction nucleotides: 4. The CDR3 contains 15 residues. This CDR3 reads CASRRLAGFTDTQYF. The CDR3 DNA reads as TGTGCCAGCAGAAGACTAGCGGGGTTCACAGATACGCAGTATTTT.

V usage is TRBV4-3 and J usage is TRBJ2-2, with TRBD1 identical over 7 bases. The ends lost 0 bases at V and 6 bases at J; junction bases unmatched: 7. From germline, CDR1 is LGHNA and CDR2 YSLEER. The CDR3 totals 16 residues. The CDR3 reads CASSQDDRALPGELFF. The CDR3 nucleotides read TGCGCCAGCAGCCAAGATGACAGGGCTCTCCCCGGGGAGCTGTTTTTT.

The rearrangement joins TRBV9 to TRBJ1-2; D is possibly TRBD1 (6 bases). This CDR3 spans 13 amino acids. CDR1 and CDR2 from the germline V gene are SGDLS and YYNGEE. Trimming pared 3 bases from V and 8 bases from J, leaving 14 bases between. Here the CDR3 DNA reads TGTGCCAGCAGCGCGACCACAGGGTTCGGCTACACCTTC. It encodes CASSATTGFGYTF.

In its sample, this clone was seen once. This sequence joins TRBV7-9 and TRBJ2-7, with D unclear. CDR1 SEHNR and CDR2 FQNEAQ come from the germline V gene (reference sequence). V was cut by 5 bases and J by 4 bases, with 15 bases left in between. This CDR3 is built from 14 residues. In DNA form, the CDR3 reads TGTGCCAGCAGCCCTCGAGGTGGCTCTTACGAGCAGTACTTC. Protein: CASSPRGGSYEQYF. Drawing the rest from reference TRBV7-9 and TRBJ2-7, the complete variable domain is DTGVSQNPRHKITKRGQNVTFRCDPISEHNRLYWYRQTLGQGPEFLTYFQNEAQLEKSRLLSDRFSAERPKGSFSTLEIQRTEQGDSAMYLCASSPRGGSYEQYFGPGTRLTVT.

The chain is built from TRBV5-1 and TRBJ1-4; 8 nucleotides agree with TRBD1. V trimming: 4 bases; J trimming: 6 bases; junction bases outside the gene matches: 5. The CDR3 sequence is 14 residues long. The germline gives CDR1 SGHRS, CDR2 YFSETQ. The CDR3 region is CASSPGQDYEKLFF. CDR3 nucleotides: TGCGCCAGCAGCCCGGGACAGGATTATGAAAAACTGTTTTTT.

The V and J genes are TRBV19 and TRBJ1-2, with D unclear. This CDR3 contains 14 residues. The V and J ends lost 3 bases and 4 bases respectively, with 12 bases between them. Per germline, CDR1 LNHDA and CDR2 SQIVND (reference sequence). The DNA of the CDR3 is TGTGCCAGTAGTATCGGCGCAGCTCGCTATGGCTACACCTTC. It specifies CASSIGAARYGYTF.

This chain links TRBV5-4 with TRBJ2-3; 9 bases fit TRBD1. Germline V lookup: CDR1 SGHNT, CDR2 YYREEE (reference sequence). Germline trimming cut 4 bases from V and 4 bases from J; bases unmatched to any gene: 13. The CDR3 is made up of 17 amino acids. The CDR3: CASSPASGGTGSDTQYF. Written as DNA, the CDR3 is TGTGCCAGCAGCCCCGCGAGTGGTGGGACAGGGTCAGATACGCAGTATTTT.